The sequence of this T cell receptor beta chain was determined in a study of blood T cell repertoires in COVID-19. Method: immunoSEQ multiplex PCR; TCRdb's copy keeps in-frame clones and lacks some. This table has 350,000 to 450,000 clones, 75% to 90% appearing once. Germline V gene data show CDR1 as LNHDA and CDR2 as SQIVND (reference sequence). This CDR3 contains 15 residues. The V and J ends lost 1 base and 3 bases, in that order; junction bases with no gene match: 6. The TCR originated in a woman in her fifties or sixties with COVID-19, enrolled during active disease. Source material: peripheral blood. J is TRBJ2-7 and V is TRBV19, with 7 nucleotides matching TRBD1. DNA for the CDR3: TGTGCCAGTAGTATAGTTTGGGACAGTTTCTACGAGCAGTACTTC. This gives the protein CASSIVWDSFYEQYF. The complete variable domain, with remaining parts taken from reference TRBV19 and TRBJ2-7, reads DGGITQSPKYLFRKEGQNVTLSCEQNLNHDAMYWYRQDPGQGLRLIYYSQIVNDFQKGDIAEGYSVSREKKESFPLTVTSAQKNPTAFYLCASSIVWDSFYEQYFGPGTRLTVT.